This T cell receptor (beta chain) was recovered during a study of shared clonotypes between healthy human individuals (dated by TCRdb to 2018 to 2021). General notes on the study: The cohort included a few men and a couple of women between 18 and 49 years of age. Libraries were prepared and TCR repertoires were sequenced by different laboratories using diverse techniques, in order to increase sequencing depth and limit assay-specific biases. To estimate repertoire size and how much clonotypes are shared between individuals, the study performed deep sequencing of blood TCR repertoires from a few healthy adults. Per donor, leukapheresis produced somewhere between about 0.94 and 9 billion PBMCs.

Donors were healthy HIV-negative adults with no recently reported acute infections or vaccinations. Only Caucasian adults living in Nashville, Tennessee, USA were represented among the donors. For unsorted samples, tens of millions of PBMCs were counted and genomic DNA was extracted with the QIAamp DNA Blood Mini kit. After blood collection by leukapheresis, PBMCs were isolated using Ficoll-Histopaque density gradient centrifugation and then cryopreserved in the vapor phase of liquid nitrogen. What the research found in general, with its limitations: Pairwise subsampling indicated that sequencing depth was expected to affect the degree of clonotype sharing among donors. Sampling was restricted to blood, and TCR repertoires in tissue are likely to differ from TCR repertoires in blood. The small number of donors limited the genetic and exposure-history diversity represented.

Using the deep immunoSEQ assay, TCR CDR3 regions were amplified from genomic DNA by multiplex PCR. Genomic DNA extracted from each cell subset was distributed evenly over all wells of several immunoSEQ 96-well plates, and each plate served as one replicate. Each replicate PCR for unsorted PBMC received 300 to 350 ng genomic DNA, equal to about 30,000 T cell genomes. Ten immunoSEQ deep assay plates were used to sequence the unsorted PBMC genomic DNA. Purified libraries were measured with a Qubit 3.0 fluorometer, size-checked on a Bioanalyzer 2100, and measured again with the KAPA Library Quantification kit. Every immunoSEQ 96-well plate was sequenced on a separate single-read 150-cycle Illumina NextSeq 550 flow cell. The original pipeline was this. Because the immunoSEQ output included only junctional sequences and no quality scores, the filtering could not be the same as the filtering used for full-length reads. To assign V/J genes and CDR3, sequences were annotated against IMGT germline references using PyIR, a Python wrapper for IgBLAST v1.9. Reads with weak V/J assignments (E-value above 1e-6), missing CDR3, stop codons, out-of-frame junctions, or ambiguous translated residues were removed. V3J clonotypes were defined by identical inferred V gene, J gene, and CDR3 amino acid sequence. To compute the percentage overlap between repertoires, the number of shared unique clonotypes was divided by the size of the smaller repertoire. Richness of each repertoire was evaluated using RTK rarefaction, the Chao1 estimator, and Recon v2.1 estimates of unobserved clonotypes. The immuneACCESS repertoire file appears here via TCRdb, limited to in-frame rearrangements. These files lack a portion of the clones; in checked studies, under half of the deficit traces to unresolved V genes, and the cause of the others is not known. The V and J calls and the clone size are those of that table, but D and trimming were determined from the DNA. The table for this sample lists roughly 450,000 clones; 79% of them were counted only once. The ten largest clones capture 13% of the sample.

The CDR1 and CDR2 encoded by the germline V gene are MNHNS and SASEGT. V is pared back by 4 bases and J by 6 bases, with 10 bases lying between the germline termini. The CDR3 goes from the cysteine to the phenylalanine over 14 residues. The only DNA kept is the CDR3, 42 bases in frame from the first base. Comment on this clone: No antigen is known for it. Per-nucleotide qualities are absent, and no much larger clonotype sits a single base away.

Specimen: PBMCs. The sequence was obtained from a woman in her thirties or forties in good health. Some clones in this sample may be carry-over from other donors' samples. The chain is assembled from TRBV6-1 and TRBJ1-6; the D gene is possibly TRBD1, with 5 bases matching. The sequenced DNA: TGTGCCAGCAGTGTGGGGCGGAGTAATTCACCCCTCCACTTT. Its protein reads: CASSVGRSNSPLHF.